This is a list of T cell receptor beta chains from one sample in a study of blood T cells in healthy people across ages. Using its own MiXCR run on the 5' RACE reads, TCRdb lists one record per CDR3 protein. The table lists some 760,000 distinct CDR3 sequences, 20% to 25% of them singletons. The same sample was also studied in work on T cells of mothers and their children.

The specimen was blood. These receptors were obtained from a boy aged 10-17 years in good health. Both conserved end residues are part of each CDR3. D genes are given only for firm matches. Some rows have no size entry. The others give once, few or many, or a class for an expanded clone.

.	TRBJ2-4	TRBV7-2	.	TGTGCCAGCAGCTTAGACAGGGCAGGGAGTACAGACATTCAGTACTTC	CASSLDRAGSTDIQYF
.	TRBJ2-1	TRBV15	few	TGTGCCACCAGCAGAGATTCACCGAATGTTAGGAGCAATGAGCAGTTCTTC	CATSRDSPNVRSNEQFF
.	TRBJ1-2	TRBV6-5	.	TGTGCCAGCAGACCTGGACAGTACTATGGCTACACCTTC	CASRPGQYYGYTF
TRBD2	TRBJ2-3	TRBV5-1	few	TGCGCCAGCAGCCTGTCCTGGACTAGCGGGGGAGCAGATACGCAGTATTTT	CASSLSWTSGGADTQYF
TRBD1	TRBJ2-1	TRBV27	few	TGTGCCAGCAGTTTTGGGACAGACCCCAATGAGCAGTTCTTC	CASSFGTDPNEQFF
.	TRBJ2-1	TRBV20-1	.	TGCAGTGCTAGCCTTTATCTTAGCGGCTCCTCCTACAATGAGCAGTTCTTC	CSASLYLSGSSYNEQFF
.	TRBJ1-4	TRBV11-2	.	TGTGCCAGCAGCTTAGAACGAAACCCCGGGGGCGAAAAACTGTTTTTT	CASSLERNPGGEKLFF
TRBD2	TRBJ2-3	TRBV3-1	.	TGTGCCAGCAGCGTCGGGACTAGTCCCACAGATACGCAGTATTTT	CASSVGTSPTDTQYF
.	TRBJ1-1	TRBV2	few	TGTGCCAGCGGGCTCACAGGGACTGAAGCTTTCTTT	CASGLTGTEAFF
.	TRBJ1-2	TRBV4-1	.	TGCGCCAGCAGCCAAAGCTCAGGGGCTTATGGCTACACCTTC	CASSQSSGAYGYTF
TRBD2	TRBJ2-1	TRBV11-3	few	TGTGCCAGCAGCTTAGGCTGGACTAGCGGTTACAATGAGCAGTTCTTC	CASSLGWTSGYNEQFF
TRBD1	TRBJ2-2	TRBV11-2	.	TGTGCCAGCAGCTTGCCGGACAGGGGGTCCGGGGAGCTGTTTTTT	CASSLPDRGSGELFF
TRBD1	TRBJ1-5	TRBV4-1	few	TGCGCCAGCAGCCAAGAAGACAGGGATGTCCGGCCCCAGCATTTT	CASSQEDRDVRPQHF
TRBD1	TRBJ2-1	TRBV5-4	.	TGTGCCAGCAGCCCATGGGACAGGGACTACAATGAGCAGTTCTTC	CASSPWDRDYNEQFF